This is a list of T cell receptor beta chains from one sample in a study of blood T cell repertoires in COVID-19. Using immunoSEQ multiplex PCR, the repertoire was profiled, and TCRdb retains in-frame clones only, with some absent. The table has about 160,000 clones, roughly 87% seen once. The sequenced sample consisted of peripheral blood. Receptor source: a woman aged 55-70 years who had recovered from COVID-19. Each CDR3 is given with its conserved first and last residue. D genes are given only for firm matches. Rows may omit the clone size; those that give it use once, few, many or a size class.

v_call	clone_size	j_call	d_call	cdr3_aa	cdr3_nt
TRBV5-4	.	TRBJ2-5	.	CASSLELKPEETQYF	TGTGCCAGCAGCTTAGAACTAAAACCCGAAGAGACCCAGTACTTC
TRBV2	.	TRBJ2-7	TRBD1	CASRQGALYYEQYF	TGTGCCAGCAGACAGGGGGCGCTTTACTACGAGCAGTACTTC
TRBV5-1	.	TRBJ2-7	TRBD1	CASSTLGQGPYEQYF	TGCGCCAGCAGCACCCTAGGACAGGGGCCCTACGAGCAGTACTTC
TRBV7-6	.	TRBJ2-3	TRBD2	CASSLARLAGTDTQYF	TGTGCCAGCAGCCTTGCTCGACTAGCGGGCACAGATACGCAGTATTTT
TRBV10-3	.	TRBJ2-3	TRBD2	CAISEWAAGAFGTQYF	TGTGCCATCAGTGAATGGGCAGCGGGGGCCTTTGGTACGCAGTATTTT
TRBV7-9	.	TRBJ1-2	.	CASSLSLTNYGYTF	TGTGCCAGCAGCTTAAGTCTCACAAACTATGGCTACACCTTC
TRBV5-1	once	TRBJ2-1	TRBD1	CASSARDRSSYNEQFF	TGCGCCAGCAGCGCGCGGGACAGGAGCTCCTACAATGAGCAGTTCTTC
TRBV29-1	once	TRBJ1-1	TRBD1	CSGGTGRNTEAFF	TGCAGCGGGGGGACAGGGAGGAACACTGAAGCTTTCTTT
TRBV5-1	.	TRBJ2-1	TRBD1	CASSFTTGDNEQFF	TGCGCCAGCAGCTTCACTACAGGGGACAATGAGCAGTTCTTC
TRBV7-7	.	TRBJ2-5	.	CASSAGTAGETQYF	TGTGCCAGCAGCGCGGGGACCGCCGGGGAGACCCAGTACTTC
TRBV7-6	once	TRBJ2-2	.	CASSSYRELAGELFF	TGTGCCAGCAGCTCTTACAGGGAGCTCGCCGGGGAGCTGTTTTTT
TRBV18	once	TRBJ2-1	TRBD2	CASSPWERGVLYNEQFF	TGTGCCAGCTCACCATGGGAGCGGGGGGTCCTATACAATGAGCAGTTCTTC
TRBV2	.	TRBJ2-3	TRBD1	CASSEWDRGTDTQYF	TGTGCCAGCAGCGAGTGGGACAGGGGGACAGATACGCAGTATTTT
TRBV3-1/TRBV3-2	few	TRBJ1-1	.	CASSQVRDTEAFF	TGTGCCAGCAGCCAAGTCAGGGACACTGAAGCTTTCTTT
TRBV4-1	.	TRBJ2-7	.	CASSQDVPGNFYEQYF	TGCGCCAGCAGCCAAGATGTTCCAGGCAATTTCTACGAGCAGTACTTC
TRBV2	.	TRBJ1-1	TRBD1	CASSGGGRWNTEAFF	TGTGCCAGCAGTGGAGGGGGCAGGTGGAACACTGAAGCTTTCTTT
TRBV11-2	.	TRBJ2-7	.	CASSPLQGGEQYF	TGTGCCAGCAGCCCCCTCCAGGGTGGAGAGCAGTACTTC
TRBV6-2/TRBV6-3	few	TRBJ2-7	.	CASTPVSAGIDEQYF	TGTGCCAGCACCCCCGTTTCGGCAGGAATCGACGAGCAGTACTTC
TRBV2	.	TRBJ1-5	.	CASSREFNQPQHF	TGTGCCAGCAGCCGGGAATTCAATCAGCCCCAGCATTTT
TRBV7-8	.	TRBJ1-2	TRBD1	CASSSRAPGQGDYGYTF	TGTGCCAGCAGTTCTAGGGCACCGGGACAGGGGGACTATGGCTACACCTTC
TRBV2	.	TRBJ1-1	.	CASWRGSSYTEAFF	TGTGCCAGTTGGAGGGGCTCTTCGTACACTGAAGCTTTCTTT
TRBV18	.	TRBJ1-2	TRBD1	CASSPRQGAGGGYTF	TGTGCCAGCTCACCCCGACAGGGGGCTGGTGGTGGCTACACCTTC
TRBV7-5	.	TRBJ1-3	.	CARSVAMDWTAGNTIYF	TGTGCCAGAAGCGTAGCAATGGACTGGACCGCTGGAAACACCATATATTTT
TRBV28	.	TRBJ2-5	TRBD1	CASGTGDLETQYF	TGTGCCAGCGGGACAGGGGATTTGGAGACCCAGTACTTC
TRBV30	few	TRBJ1-3	TRBD1	CAWRPPGQSGNTIYF	TGTGCCTGGCGCCCTCCGGGACAGTCTGGAAACACCATATATTTT
TRBV28	.	TRBJ2-7	TRBD2	CASSGSSGGYYEQYF	TGTGCCAGCAGTGGGTCTAGCGGGGGGTACTACGAGCAGTACTTC
TRBV27	.	TRBJ1-2	.	CASSLTPLGGYTF	TGTGCCAGCAGTTTGACCCCGCTCGGGGGCTACACCTTC
TRBV28	.	TRBJ2-1	.	CASSFAGSRNEQFF	TGTGCCAGCAGTTTCGCGGGTTCGCGTAATGAGCAGTTCTTC
TRBV5-1	.	TRBJ2-5	TRBD2	CASSLGLADLYQETQYF	TGCGCCAGCAGCTTGGGACTAGCAGACCTGTACCAAGAGACCCAGTACTTC
TRBV19	.	TRBJ2-7	TRBD1	CASSAGTGSSYEQYF	TGTGCCAGTAGTGCCGGGACAGGGAGCTCCTACGAGCAGTACTTC
TRBV5-1	once	TRBJ2-1	TRBD2	CASSPDGLAGGFDEQFF	TGCGCCAGCAGCCCCGATGGACTAGCGGGGGGGTTCGATGAGCAGTTCTTC
TRBV30	.	TRBJ1-4	.	CAWNPALERQNEKLFF	TGTGCCTGGAATCCCGCACTGGAGAGGCAGAATGAAAAACTGTTTTTT
TRBV5-1	many	TRBJ2-2	.	CASSLSRGSTGELFF	TGCGCCAGCAGCTTGTCCCGGGGGAGCACCGGGGAGCTGTTTTTT
TRBV27	few	TRBJ2-7	TRBD1	CASSPGQGRAPYEQYF	TGTGCCAGCAGTCCAGGACAGGGTCGCGCACCCTACGAGCAGTACTTC
TRBV11-3	.	TRBJ2-5	TRBD1	CASSGRTGGQETQYF	TGTGCCAGCAGCGGTAGGACAGGGGGACAAGAGACCCAGTACTTC
TRBV7-2	.	TRBJ2-7	.	CASSLFRTAYEQYF	TGTGCCAGCAGCCTATTCCGTACTGCCTACGAGCAGTACTTC
TRBV5-1	.	TRBJ2-5	.	CASSPGEGQETQYF	TGCGCCAGCAGCCCAGGAGAGGGCCAAGAGACCCAGTACTTC
TRBV28	once	TRBJ2-7	.	CASRQGTTYEQYF	TGTGCCAGCAGACAGGGAACAACCTACGAGCAGTACTTC
TRBV18	.	TRBJ2-3	TRBD1	CASRPPGQATDTQYF	TGTGCCAGCCGTCCCCCGGGACAGGCAACAGATACGCAGTATTTT
TRBV5-4	.	TRBJ1-2	TRBD1	CASSPQGAEYGYTF	TGTGCCAGCAGCCCACAGGGGGCGGAATATGGCTACACCTTC
TRBV14	.	TRBJ2-3	.	CASSQYPGGIGGTQYF	TGTGCCAGCAGCCAGTACCCGGGGGGCATAGGAGGTACGCAGTATTTT
TRBV10-3	.	TRBJ2-3	.	CAISDSVGTDTQYF	TGTGCCATCAGTGACTCGGTGGGCACAGATACGCAGTATTTT
TRBV19	.	TRBJ2-2	.	CASSQQGRNTGELFF	TGTGCCAGTAGTCAACAGGGCCGAAACACCGGGGAGCTGTTTTTT
TRBV5-1	.	TRBJ2-1	TRBD1	CASSLTTGTDRVFF	TGCGCCAGCAGCTTGACTACCGGGACAGACCGGGTGTTCTTC
TRBV13	.	TRBJ2-3	.	CASSLARTGTDTQYF	TGTGCCAGCAGCCTAGCGAGGACAGGCACAGATACGCAGTATTTT
TRBV27	.	TRBJ2-5	TRBD2	CASSKHSGGAYETQYF	TGTGCCAGCAGTAAGCATAGCGGGGGGGCGTACGAGACCCAGTACTTC
TRBV21-1	.	TRBJ1-2	.	CASSVPGQGAFSYTF	TGTGCCAGCAGCGTGCCGGGACAGGGTGCGTTTAGCTACACCTTC
TRBV5-6	.	TRBJ2-5	TRBD2	CASSPGRYRQETQYF	TGTGCCAGCAGCCCCGGGAGGTACCGACAAGAGACCCAGTACTTC
TRBV3-1/TRBV3-2	.	TRBJ1-2	TRBD1	CASSQEVGRKGAVWLTF	TGTGCCAGCAGCCAAGAAGTGGGGAGGAAGGGGGCGGTATGGCTCACCTTC
TRBV28	.	TRBJ1-6	.	CVSHRSGYNSPLHF	TGTGTCAGCCACCGATCCGGCTATAATTCACCCCTCCACTTT
TRBV4-1	.	TRBJ2-5	.	CASRGIGEETQYF	TGCGCCAGCAGAGGTATAGGGGAAGAGACCCAGTACTTC